This T cell receptor (beta chain) was identified in a study of blood T cells in healthy people across ages. Trimming took 5 bases from V and 1 from J, leaving 14 bases between them. Germline CDR1 reads SGHAT; CDR2 reads FQNNGV. This CDR3 spans 15 amino acids. A second PCR of roughly 7 to 11 cycles used a sample-barcoded 5' primer and a J-beta primer mix. TCRdb recomputed calls from the 5' RACE reads with MiXCR, one row per CDR3 protein. The sample comprises 1.4 million to 1.5 million distinct CDR3 sequences, 40% to 50% of which are singletons, and approximately 7.9% rests with the top ten. The chain links TRBV11-2 to TRBJ1-2, with D hard to call. Material for sequencing was blood. This receptor was obtained from a woman aged 18-29 years in good health. CDR3 region: CASSHLASSNYGYTF. The CDR3 nucleotides read TGTGCCAGCAGCCATCTCGCAAGCAGTAACTATGGCTACACCTTC.